This entry lists 5 T cell receptor beta chains sequenced from one sample in a study of T cell changes during pregnancy in multiple sclerosis. Sequencing was performed with immunoSEQ multiplex PCR; in TCRdb, only in-frame clones are kept and a portion is missing. The sample consists of about 60,000 clones, 90% of them appearing once. This material consisted of peripheral blood, taken in the second trimester of pregnancy. The source is a female donor in good health, enrolled as a control in a pregnancy study.

V usage is TRBV10-3 and J usage is TRBJ2-7, with 7 nucleotides matching TRBD1. The length of the CDR3 is 13 residues. Germline trimming cut 2 bases from V and 7 bases from J; bases unmatched to any gene: 5. Germline-derived CDR1 and CDR2 are ENHRY and SYGVKD. The CDR3 loop reads CAISEESGGEQYF. In DNA form, the CDR3 reads TGTGCCATCAGTGAGGAGTCAGGGGGTGAGCAGTACTTC.

In DNA, the CDR3 is TGCGCCAGCAGCCGTTCTAGCGGGGGGGCGGCAAATGAGCAGTTCTTC. Its translation is CASSRSSGGAANEQFF. The rearrangement links TRBV5-1 to TRBJ2-1; 12 bases are a match to TRBD2. J gave up 7 bases and V 4 bases, and 9 bases lay outside the gene matches. Germline V gene sequence: CDR1 SGHRS, CDR2 YFSETQ. CDR3 size: 16 residues.

The chain links TRBV18 to TRBJ1-3; 7 positions agree with TRBD1. V dropped 3 bases and J dropped 1; count of bases not matched to a gene: 6. The germline V gene has CDR1 KGHSH and CDR2 LQKENI. The CDR3 has 16 amino acids. Written as DNA, the CDR3 is TGTGCCAGCTCACCCTCAGCAGGGGGTTCTGGAAACACCATATATTTT. It is translated as CASSPSAGGSGNTIYF.

V and J are TRBV11-1 and TRBJ2-2; TRBD1 aligns across 9 bases. CDR1 and CDR2 (germline): SGHAT, FQDESV (reference sequence). The length of the CDR3 is 16 residues. With V trimmed by 3 bases and J by 0 bases, 2 bases remained unmatched. The CDR3 sequence: CASSLGDRANTGELFF. As DNA, the CDR3 is TGTGCCAGCAGCTTGGGGGACAGGGCGAACACCGGGGAGCTGTTTTTT. The whole variable domain, filled in from reference TRBV11-1 and TRBJ2-2, reads EAEVAQSPRYKITEKSQAVAFWCDPISGHATLYWYRQILGQGPELLVQFQDESVVDDSQLPKDRFSAERLKGVDSTLKIQPAELGDSAMYLCASSLGDRANTGELFFGEGSRLTVL.

The chain couples TRBV27 to TRBJ1-3, with D perhaps matching TRBD1 (6 bases). Trimming removed 4 bases at V and 4 bases at J, with 11 bases between. The CDR3 runs to 14 residues. CDR1 and CDR2 (germline): MNHEY, SMNVEV (reference sequence). CDR3 coding DNA: TGTGCCAGCAGTTCCACAGGGTTAGGAAACACCATATATTTT. This codes for CASSSTGLGNTIYF.